This T cell receptor (beta chain) was obtained from a study of Graves' ophthalmopathy and Graves' hyperthyroidism. CDR1 and CDR2 from the germline V gene are MDHEN and SYDVKM. CDR3 size: 12 residues. V lost 6 bases and J 10 bases, leaving 15 bases between the germline ends. From RNA, the CDR3 regions of TCR beta chains were amplified and sequenced. An opening RT-PCR round employed HTBI primers and preceded a second-round multiplex PCR. TCRdb fed the multiplex PCR reads into MiXCR, producing one record per CDR3 protein. The table shows some 360,000 distinct CDR3 sequences, with roughly a sixth occurring only once. As for this clonotype: Antigen unknown.

Findings and limits, study-wide: Blood shared most expanded thyroid clonotypes above 0.001 frequency. Both an approximately 71% sensitivity and an approximately 77% specificity characterized the model's predictions of ophthalmopathy progression.

The sample consisted of peripheral blood. The chain couples TRBV28 to TRBJ1-1; D is unresolved. This TCR came from an adult woman with stable Graves' hyperthyroidism. The CDR3 DNA follows: TGTGCCAGCAGCTCCTTCCCGGGCACAGCTTTCTTT. Amino acid sequence: CASSSFPGTAFF.